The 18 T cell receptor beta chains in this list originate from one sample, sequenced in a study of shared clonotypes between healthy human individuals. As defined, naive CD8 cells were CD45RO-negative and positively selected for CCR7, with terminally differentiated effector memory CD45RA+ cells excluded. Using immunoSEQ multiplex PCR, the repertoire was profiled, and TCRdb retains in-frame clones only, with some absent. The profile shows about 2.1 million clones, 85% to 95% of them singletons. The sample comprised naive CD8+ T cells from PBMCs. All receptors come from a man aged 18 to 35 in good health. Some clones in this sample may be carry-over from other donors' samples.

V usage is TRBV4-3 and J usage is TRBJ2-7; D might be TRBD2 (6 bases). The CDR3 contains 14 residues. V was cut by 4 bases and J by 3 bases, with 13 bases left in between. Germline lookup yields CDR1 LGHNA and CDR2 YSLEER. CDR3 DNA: TGCGCCAGCAGCCCGGGGAGGAGATACTACGAGCAGTACTTC. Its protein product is CASSPGRRYYEQYF.

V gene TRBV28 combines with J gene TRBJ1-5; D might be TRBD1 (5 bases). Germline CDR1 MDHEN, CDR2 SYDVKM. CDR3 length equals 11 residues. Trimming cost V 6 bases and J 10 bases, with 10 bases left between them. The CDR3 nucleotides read TGTGCCAGCAGCTCTACAGGTCCCCAGCATTTT. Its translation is CASSSTGPQHF.

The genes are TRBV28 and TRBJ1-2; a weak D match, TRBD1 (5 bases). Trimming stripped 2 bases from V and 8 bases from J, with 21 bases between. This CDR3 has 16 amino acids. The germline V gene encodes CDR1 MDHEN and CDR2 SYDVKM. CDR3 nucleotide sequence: TGTGCCAGCAGTTTACCCCGTCGACGGGGCGGCGGGGGCTACACCTTC. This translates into CASSLPRRRGGGGYTF.

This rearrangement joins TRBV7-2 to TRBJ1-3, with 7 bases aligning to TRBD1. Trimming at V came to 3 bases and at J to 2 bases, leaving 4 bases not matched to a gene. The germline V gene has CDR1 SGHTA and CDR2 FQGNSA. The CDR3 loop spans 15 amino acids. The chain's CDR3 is CASSLTGPAGNTIYF. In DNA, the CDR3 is TGTGCCAGCAGCTTGACAGGGCCGGCTGGAAACACCATATATTTT.

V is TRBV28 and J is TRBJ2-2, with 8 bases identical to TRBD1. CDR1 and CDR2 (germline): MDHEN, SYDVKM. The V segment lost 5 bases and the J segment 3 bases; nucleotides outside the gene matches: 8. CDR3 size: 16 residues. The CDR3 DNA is TGTGCCAGCAGTCAGGGGGCGAGTAGGGACACCGGGGAGCTGTTTTTT. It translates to CASSQGASRDTGELFF.

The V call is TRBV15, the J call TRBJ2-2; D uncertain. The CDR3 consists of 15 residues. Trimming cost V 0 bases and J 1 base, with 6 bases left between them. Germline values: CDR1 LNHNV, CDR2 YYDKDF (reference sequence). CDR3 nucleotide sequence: TGTGCCACCAGCAGAGATTGGGGGAACACCGGGGAGCTGTTTTTT. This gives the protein CATSRDWGNTGELFF.

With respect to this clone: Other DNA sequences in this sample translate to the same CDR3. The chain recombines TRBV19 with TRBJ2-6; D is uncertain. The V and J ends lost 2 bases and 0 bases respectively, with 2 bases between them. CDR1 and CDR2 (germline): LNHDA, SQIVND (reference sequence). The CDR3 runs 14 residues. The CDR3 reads CASSIISGANVLTF. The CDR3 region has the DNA TGTGCCAGTAGTATAATCTCTGGGGCCAACGTCCTGACTTTC.

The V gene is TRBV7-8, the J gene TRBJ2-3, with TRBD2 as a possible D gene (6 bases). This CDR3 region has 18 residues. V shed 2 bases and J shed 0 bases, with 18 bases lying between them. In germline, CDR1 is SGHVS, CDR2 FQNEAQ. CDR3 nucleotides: TGTGCCAGCAGCTTATCTCGTGCTCGCGGGGCTAGCACAGATACGCAGTATTTT. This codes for CASSLSRARGASTDTQYF.

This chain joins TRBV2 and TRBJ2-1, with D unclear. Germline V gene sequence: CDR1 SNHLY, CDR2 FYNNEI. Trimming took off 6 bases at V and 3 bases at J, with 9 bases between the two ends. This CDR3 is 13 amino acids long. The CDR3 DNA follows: TGTGCCAGCAGAATGGCCCTCTACAATGAGCAGTTCTTC. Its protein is CASRMALYNEQFF. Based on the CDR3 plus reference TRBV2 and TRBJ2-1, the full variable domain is EPEVTQTPSHQVTQMGQEVILRCVPISNHLYFYWYRQILGQKVEFLVSFYNNEISEKSEIFDDQFSVERPDGSNFTLKIRSTKLEDSAMYFCASRMALYNEQFFGPGTRLTVL.

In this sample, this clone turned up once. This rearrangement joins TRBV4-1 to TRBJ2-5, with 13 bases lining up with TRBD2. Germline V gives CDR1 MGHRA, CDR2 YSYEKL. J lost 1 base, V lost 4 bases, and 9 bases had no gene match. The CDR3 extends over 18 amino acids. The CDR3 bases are TGCGCCAGCAGCCCCCGGACTAGCGGGAGCGGTGGCCAAGAGACCCAGTACTTC. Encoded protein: CASSPRTSGSGGQETQYF.

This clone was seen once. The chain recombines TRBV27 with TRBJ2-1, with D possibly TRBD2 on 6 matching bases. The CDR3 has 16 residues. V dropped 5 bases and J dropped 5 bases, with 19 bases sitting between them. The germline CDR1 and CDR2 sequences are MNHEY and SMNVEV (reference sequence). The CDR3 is CASSPSTGERNNEQFF. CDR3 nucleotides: TGTGCCAGCAGTCCCTCTACGGGAGAGAGAAACAATGAGCAGTTCTTC.

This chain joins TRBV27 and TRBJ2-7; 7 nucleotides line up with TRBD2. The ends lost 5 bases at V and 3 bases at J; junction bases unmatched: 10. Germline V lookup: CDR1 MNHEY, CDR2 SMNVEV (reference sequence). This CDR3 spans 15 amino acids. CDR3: CASSELTSSLYEQYF. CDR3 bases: TGTGCCAGCAGTGAACTGACTAGCTCTCTCTACGAGCAGTACTTC.

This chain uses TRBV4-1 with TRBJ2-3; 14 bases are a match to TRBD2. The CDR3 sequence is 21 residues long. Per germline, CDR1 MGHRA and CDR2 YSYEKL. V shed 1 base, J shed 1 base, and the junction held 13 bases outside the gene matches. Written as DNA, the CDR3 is TGCGCCAGCAGCCAAGTCGCCCTGGGACTAGCGGGAGTGGGAGGCACAGATACGCAGTATTTT. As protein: CASSQVALGLAGVGGTDTQYF.

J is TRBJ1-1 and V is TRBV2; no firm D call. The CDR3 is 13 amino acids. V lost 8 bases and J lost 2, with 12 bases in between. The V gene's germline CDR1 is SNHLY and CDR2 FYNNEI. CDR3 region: CASLPGFNTEAFF. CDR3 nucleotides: TGTGCCAGCCTGCCGGGATTCAACACTGAAGCTTTCTTT.

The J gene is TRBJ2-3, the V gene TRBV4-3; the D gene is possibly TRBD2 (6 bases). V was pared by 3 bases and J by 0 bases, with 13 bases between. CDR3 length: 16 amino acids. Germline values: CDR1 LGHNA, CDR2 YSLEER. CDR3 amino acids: CASSQGVGTSTDTQYF. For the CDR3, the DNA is TGCGCCAGCAGCCAGGGGGTGGGGACTAGCACAGATACGCAGTATTTT.

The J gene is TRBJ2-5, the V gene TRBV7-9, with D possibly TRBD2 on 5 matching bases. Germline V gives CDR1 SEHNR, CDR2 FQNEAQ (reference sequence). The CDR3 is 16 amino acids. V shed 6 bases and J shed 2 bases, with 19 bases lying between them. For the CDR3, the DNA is TGTGCCAGCAGTTCCACCGGGATTAGCCCACAAGAGACCCAGTACTTC. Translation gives CASSSTGISPQETQYF.

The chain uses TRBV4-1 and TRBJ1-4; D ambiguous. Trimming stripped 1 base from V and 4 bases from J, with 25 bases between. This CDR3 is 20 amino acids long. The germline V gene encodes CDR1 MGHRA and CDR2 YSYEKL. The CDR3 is CASSQVPNTQLTKVNEKLFF. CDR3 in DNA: TGCGCCAGCAGCCAAGTCCCAAATACTCAGCTAACAAAGGTTAATGAAAAACTGTTTTTT.

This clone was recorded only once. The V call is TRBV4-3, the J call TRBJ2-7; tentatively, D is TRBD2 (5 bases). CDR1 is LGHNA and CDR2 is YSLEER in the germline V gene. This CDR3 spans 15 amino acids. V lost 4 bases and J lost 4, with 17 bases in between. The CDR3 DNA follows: TGCGCCAGCAGCCGGAGCGCGAGGGATGGTTACGAGCAGTACTTC. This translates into CASSRSARDGYEQYF.